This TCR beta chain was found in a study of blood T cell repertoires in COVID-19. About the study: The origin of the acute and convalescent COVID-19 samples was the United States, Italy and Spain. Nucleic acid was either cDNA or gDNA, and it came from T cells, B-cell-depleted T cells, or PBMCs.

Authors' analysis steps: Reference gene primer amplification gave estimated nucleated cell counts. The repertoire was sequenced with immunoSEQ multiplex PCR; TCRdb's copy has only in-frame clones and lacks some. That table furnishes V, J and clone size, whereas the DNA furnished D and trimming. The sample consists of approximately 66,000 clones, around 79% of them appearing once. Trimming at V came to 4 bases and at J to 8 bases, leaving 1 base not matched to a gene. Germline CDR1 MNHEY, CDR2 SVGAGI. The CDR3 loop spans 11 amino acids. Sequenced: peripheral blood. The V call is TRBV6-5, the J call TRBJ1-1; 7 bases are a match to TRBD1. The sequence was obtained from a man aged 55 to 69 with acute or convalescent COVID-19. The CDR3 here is CASSSDREAFF. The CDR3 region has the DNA TGTGCCAGCAGTTCGGACAGGGAAGCTTTCTTT.